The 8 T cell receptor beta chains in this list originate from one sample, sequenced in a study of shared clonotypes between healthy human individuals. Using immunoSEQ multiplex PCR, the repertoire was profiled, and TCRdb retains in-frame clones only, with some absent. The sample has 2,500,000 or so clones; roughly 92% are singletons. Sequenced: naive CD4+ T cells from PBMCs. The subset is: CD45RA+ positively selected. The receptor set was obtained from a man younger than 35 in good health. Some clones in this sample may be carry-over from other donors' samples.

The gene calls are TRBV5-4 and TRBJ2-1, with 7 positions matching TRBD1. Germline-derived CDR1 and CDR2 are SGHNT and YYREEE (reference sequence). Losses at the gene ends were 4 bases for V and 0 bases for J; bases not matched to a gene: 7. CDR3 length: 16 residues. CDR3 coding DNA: TGTGCCAGCAGCATCAAGACAGGGATCTCCTACAATGAGCAGTTCTTC. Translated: CASSIKTGISYNEQFF.

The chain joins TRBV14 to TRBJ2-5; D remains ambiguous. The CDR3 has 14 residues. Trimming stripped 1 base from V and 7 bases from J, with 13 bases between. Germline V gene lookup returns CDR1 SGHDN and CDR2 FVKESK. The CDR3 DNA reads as TGTGCCAGCAGCCAAGCCCCGCCCGTGGGGACCCAGTACTTC. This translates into CASSQAPPVGTQYF.

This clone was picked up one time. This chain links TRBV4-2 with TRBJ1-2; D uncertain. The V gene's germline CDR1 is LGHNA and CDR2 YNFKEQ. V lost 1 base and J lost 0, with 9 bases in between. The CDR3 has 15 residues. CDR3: CASSQAGVPNYGYTF. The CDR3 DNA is TGTGCCAGCAGCCAAGCCGGTGTACCTAACTATGGCTACACCTTC.

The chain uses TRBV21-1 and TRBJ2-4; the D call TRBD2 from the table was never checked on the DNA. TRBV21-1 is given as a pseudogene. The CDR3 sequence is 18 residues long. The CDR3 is CASSGDKGGPLAKNIQYF. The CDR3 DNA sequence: TGTGCCAGCAGCGGTGACAAAGGAGGGCCCCTGGCCAAAAACATTCAGTACTTC.

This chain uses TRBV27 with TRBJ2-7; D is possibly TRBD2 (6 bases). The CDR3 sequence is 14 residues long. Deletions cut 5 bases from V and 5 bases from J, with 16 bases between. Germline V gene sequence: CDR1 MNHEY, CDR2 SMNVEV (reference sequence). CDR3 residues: CASSREPTRDEQYF. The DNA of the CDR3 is TGTGCCAGCAGTCGGGAGCCCACCCGCGACGAGCAGTACTTC.

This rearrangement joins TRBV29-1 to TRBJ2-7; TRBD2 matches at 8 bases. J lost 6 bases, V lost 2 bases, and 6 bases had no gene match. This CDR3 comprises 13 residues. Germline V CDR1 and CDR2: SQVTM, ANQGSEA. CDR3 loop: CSVESSGRSEQYF. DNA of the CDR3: TGCAGCGTTGAATCCAGCGGGAGATCCGAGCAGTACTTC.

The CDR3 nucleotides read TGTGCCAGCAGTTTAGGTAGGACAGTGGTGTATGAGCAGTTCTTC. This encodes CASSLGRTVVYEQFF. The chain recombines TRBV27 with TRBJ2-1; weak D call: TRBD1 (6 bases). The V end lost 2 bases, the J end lost 8 bases, and 16 bases lay between the germline ends. Germline V gene data show CDR1 as MNHEY and CDR2 as SMNVEV (reference sequence). CDR3 size: 15 residues.

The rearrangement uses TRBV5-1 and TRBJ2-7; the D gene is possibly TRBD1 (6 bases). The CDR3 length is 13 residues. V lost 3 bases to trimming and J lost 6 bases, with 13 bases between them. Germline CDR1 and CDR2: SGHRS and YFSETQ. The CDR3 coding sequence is TGCGCCAGCAGCTCTACTCTAGGGGGCGAGCAGTACTTC. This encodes CASSSTLGGEQYF.